These 24 T cell receptor beta chains originate from one sample sequenced in a study of lymphopenia after photon versus proton radiotherapy. Method: immunoSEQ multiplex PCR; TCRdb's copy keeps in-frame clones and lacks some. This table has around 160,000 clones, 70% to 90% appearing once. The input for sequencing was peripheral blood, taken from a patient treated with photon-based radiotherapy. These receptors originate from a man aged 45 to 65 with gastric cancer.

The V gene is TRBV29-1, the J gene TRBJ1-2, with TRBD1 matching over 8 bases. The CDR3 covers 13 residues. The germline V gene encodes CDR1 SQVTM and CDR2 ANQGSEA. With V trimmed by 7 bases and J by 8 bases, 12 bases remained unmatched. CDR3 in DNA: TGCAGCGCCGGACAGGGAGGCGTAGAGGGCTACACCTTC. This gives the protein CSAGQGGVEGYTF.

The J gene is TRBJ2-7, the V gene TRBV19, with 10 bases lining up with TRBD1. From germline, CDR1 is LNHDA and CDR2 SQIVND (reference sequence). J was trimmed by 4 bases and V by 6 bases; bases with no gene match: 9. The CDR3 spans 15 residues. This CDR3 is CASSGPGQGSYEQYF. In nucleotides, the CDR3 is TGTGCCAGTAGCGGACCGGGACAGGGGTCATACGAGCAGTACTTC.

This clone was seen more than once but under ten times. The gene calls are TRBV7-9 and TRBJ1-5; 11 bases match TRBD1. V dropped 5 bases and J dropped 4; count of bases not matched to a gene: 1. The CDR3 contains 14 residues. From germline, CDR1 is SEHNR and CDR2 FQNEAQ (reference sequence). CDR3 nucleotide sequence: TGTGCCAGCAGCGGACAGGGGGCTAATCAGCCCCAGCATTTT. This translates into CASSGQGANQPQHF.

This sequence joins TRBV25-1 and TRBJ2-7, with D perhaps matching TRBD1 or TRBD2 (6 bases each). Trimming shortened V by 0 bases and J by 3 bases, and 9 bases separated the two germline ends. Looked up from germline, CDR1 is MGHDK and CDR2 is SYGVNS. The CDR3 is 14 residues long. The CDR3 sequence is CASSEYGGHYEQYF. CDR3 coding DNA: TGTGCCAGCAGTGAATATGGGGGGCACTACGAGCAGTACTTC.

The gene calls are TRBV7-6 and TRBJ2-2; 7 bases line up with TRBD2. Germline V gives CDR1 SGHVS, CDR2 FNYEAQ. Losses at the gene ends were 4 bases for V and 6 bases for J; bases not matched to a gene: 8. This CDR3 region has 15 residues. The CDR3 DNA reads TGTGCCAGCAGCTCCAGGGCGGGAGTGGCCGGGGAGCTGTTTTTT. This sequence encodes CASSSRAGVAGELFF.

This chain connects TRBV11-3 to TRBJ2-5; TRBD2 matches at 12 bases. J was trimmed by 1 base and V by 4 bases; bases with no gene match: 4. In germline, CDR1 is SGHNT, CDR2 YENEEA. This CDR3 is 16 amino acids long. The CDR3 DNA is TGTGCCAGCAGCTCCGGACTAGCGGGACCCCAAGAGACCCAGTACTTC. The encoded protein is CASSSGLAGPQETQYF.

The genes are TRBV28 and TRBJ2-7; 7 nucleotides align to TRBD2. The germline CDR1 and CDR2 sequences are MDHEN and SYDVKM. This CDR3 spans 17 amino acids. V trimming: 2 bases; J trimming: 1 base; junction bases outside the gene matches: 11. CDR3 nucleotides: TGTGCCAGCAGTTTAGTAGCGGGTTGGGGGAGGTCCTACGAGCAGTACTTC. Protein sequence: CASSLVAGWGRSYEQYF.

The gene calls are TRBV19 and TRBJ1-4; D gene ambiguous. Germline CDR1 reads LNHDA; CDR2 reads SQIVND (reference sequence). V gave up 4 bases and J gave up 0 bases, with 9 bases separating them. This CDR3 has 15 amino acids. This CDR3 is CASSRGLATNEKLFF. CDR3 coding DNA: TGTGCCAGTAGTAGAGGGCTTGCAACTAATGAAAAACTGTTTTTT. The variable domain in full, with the rest retrieved from reference TRBV19 and TRBJ1-4, is DGGITQSPKYLFRKEGQNVTLSCEQNLNHDAMYWYRQDPGQGLRLIYYSQIVNDFQKGDIAEGYSVSREKKESFPLTVTSAQKNPTAFYLCASSRGLATNEKLFFGSGTQLSVL.

The gene calls are TRBV15 and TRBJ1-2; D may be TRBD1 (5 bases). The CDR3 loop spans 16 amino acids. Trimming took off 0 bases at V and 3 bases at J, with 14 bases between the two ends. CDR1 and CDR2 (germline): LNHNV, YYDKDF (reference sequence). CDR3 residues: CATSREPTGGYYGYTF. CDR3 bases: TGTGCCACCAGCAGAGAACCGACGGGGGGGTACTATGGCTACACCTTC.

This chain joins TRBV15 and TRBJ1-2; possible D gene TRBD1, 6 bases. V lost 3 bases and J 8 bases, leaving 13 bases between the germline ends. The CDR3 loop spans 13 amino acids. Germline V gives CDR1 LNHNV, CDR2 YYDKDF (reference sequence). The CDR3 nucleotides are TGTGCCACCAGCAGGGACAGTCCGGGGGGCTACACCTTC. Amino acid sequence: CATSRDSPGGYTF.

The rearrangement links TRBV2 to TRBJ2-6; D is uncertain. Germline V gene data show CDR1 as SNHLY and CDR2 as FYNNEI. This CDR3 contains 13 residues. V was cut by 11 bases and J by 6 bases, with 14 bases left in between. The CDR3 is CAGVIGLANVLTF. For the CDR3, the DNA is TGTGCCGGAGTCATCGGTCTGGCCAACGTCCTGACTTTC.

This chain connects TRBV30 to TRBJ1-1; TRBD1 is a possible D gene (6 bases). Germline values: CDR1 GTSNPN, CDR2 SVGIG (reference sequence). Trimming removed 2 bases at V and 1 base at J, with 8 bases between. This CDR3 spans 13 amino acids. CDR3 coding DNA: TGTGCCTGGAGTCGGGACACGAACACTGAAGCTTTCTTT. Protein product: CAWSRDTNTEAFF.

The V gene is TRBV2, the J gene TRBJ2-5; 7 nucleotides match TRBD1. Germline trimming cut 4 bases from V and 5 bases from J; bases unmatched to any gene: 7. Germline lookup yields CDR1 SNHLY and CDR2 FYNNEI. The CDR3 runs 14 residues. This CDR3 reads CASSGGTGVETQYF. The CDR3 DNA follows: TGTGCCAGCAGTGGGGGCACAGGGGTGGAGACCCAGTACTTC.

The chain carries TRBV6-6 and TRBJ2-7, with TRBD1 matching 7 bases. Germline V CDR1 and CDR2: MNHNY, SVGAGI (reference sequence). Unmatched junction bases numbered 6, after V lost 6 bases and J lost 7 bases. The CDR3 extends over 12 amino acids. The CDR3 DNA follows: TGTGCCAGCAGCGGGACAGACGGGGAGCAGTACTTC. It specifies CASSGTDGEQYF.

The CDR3 bases are TGTGCCAGCTCACCGATGGGAGCTTACTCCTACGAGCAGTACTTC. It codes for CASSPMGAYSYEQYF. The chain couples TRBV18 to TRBJ2-7; D possibly corresponds to TRBD2 (5 bases). The CDR3 covers 15 residues. Germline V gene sequence: CDR1 KGHSH, CDR2 LQKENI. V lost 3 bases and J 0 bases, leaving 12 bases between the germline ends.

V and J are TRBV7-3 and TRBJ2-1; 7 bases agree with TRBD2. Trimming took 4 bases from V and 8 from J; bases not matched to a gene: 8. In germline, CDR1 is SGHTA, CDR2 FQGTGA. This CDR3 spans 14 amino acids. This CDR3 is CASSYGLEGHEQFF. CDR3 nucleotides: TGTGCCAGCAGCTACGGACTAGAGGGGCATGAGCAGTTCTTC.

The chain combines TRBV11-2 with TRBJ2-2; 9 nucleotides line up with TRBD1. CDR1 and CDR2 from the germline V gene are SGHAT and FQNNGV. CDR3 length: 18 amino acids. The V gene end was trimmed by 0 bases and the J gene end by 5 bases; junction bases not matched to a gene: 10. The CDR3 loop is CASSLDRRDRARTGELFF. For the CDR3, the DNA is TGTGCCAGCAGCTTAGATCGTCGGGACAGGGCAAGGACCGGGGAGCTGTTTTTT.

The J gene is TRBJ2-3, the V gene TRBV28; D gene uncertain. Trimming shortened V by 6 bases and J by 2 bases, and 9 bases separated the two germline ends. The length of the CDR3 is 13 residues. Germline CDR1 and CDR2: MDHEN and SYDVKM. The CDR3 spells CASRPDPTDTQYF. The CDR3 DNA reads as TGTGCCAGCAGACCCGACCCCACAGATACGCAGTATTTT.

The rearrangement joins TRBV29-1 to TRBJ2-3, with D possibly TRBD2 on 5 matching bases. CDR3 length: 17 residues. V lost 5 bases and J lost 0, with 21 bases in between. Germline CDR1 is SQVTM and CDR2 is ANQGSEA. CDR3 protein: CSVSRATGSWSTDTQYF. For the CDR3, the DNA is TGCAGCGTTTCTAGGGCCACGGGAAGCTGGAGCACAGATACGCAGTATTTT.

The V and J genes are TRBV6-5 and TRBJ2-7; D gene unclear. In germline, CDR1 is MNHEY, CDR2 SVGAGI. This CDR3 is 11 amino acids long. V shed 3 bases and J shed 6 bases, with 6 bases lying between them. CDR3: CASSYLLEQYF. The DNA for the CDR3 is TGTGCCAGCAGTTATTTGCTCGAGCAGTACTTC.

This sequence joins TRBV7-9 and TRBJ1-4; D is perhaps TRBD1 (6 bases). Looked up from germline, CDR1 is SEHNR and CDR2 is FQNEAQ (reference sequence). Trimming took 5 bases from V and 3 from J, leaving 16 bases between them. There are 16 residues in the CDR3. As DNA, the CDR3 is TGTGCCAGCAGCCCCGACAGGTCTCTAGCTAATGAAAAACTGTTTTTT. Amino acids: CASSPDRSLANEKLFF.

This clone was observed once. The chain recombines TRBV7-9 with TRBJ2-7, with a weak D call TRBD1 (5 bases). The CDR3 has 12 residues. Trimming removed 5 bases from V and 2 bases from J, with 7 bases in between. Germline CDR1 and CDR2: SEHNR and FQNEAQ (reference sequence). The CDR3 loop is CASSRGPYEQYF. CDR3 bases: TGTGCCAGCAGCAGGGGCCCCTACGAGCAGTACTTC.

The chain combines TRBV30 with TRBJ2-7; possibly TRBD1 for D (6 bases). CDR3 size: 12 residues. V lost 5 bases to trimming and J lost 3 bases, with 11 bases between them. Germline CDR1 is GTSNPN and CDR2 is SVGIG (reference sequence). In DNA, the CDR3 is TGTGCCTGGGGAGGACAGATCTACGAGCAGTACTTC. Its protein product is CAWGGQIYEQYF.

This clone has a single count. This chain connects TRBV2 to TRBJ1-4; D is possibly TRBD1 (5 bases). This CDR3 has 14 residues. V was cut by 4 bases and J by 8 bases, with 14 bases left in between. The germline gives CDR1 SNHLY, CDR2 FYNNEI. CDR3: CASSGPIRGEKLFF. CDR3 DNA: TGTGCCAGCAGTGGCCCCATCCGGGGGGAAAAACTGTTTTTT. Combining the CDR3 with reference TRBV2 and TRBJ1-4 gives the whole variable domain EPEVTQTPSHQVTQMGQEVILRCVPISNHLYFYWYRQILGQKVEFLVSFYNNEISEKSEIFDDQFSVERPDGSNFTLKIRSTKLEDSAMYFCASSGPIRGEKLFFGSGTQLSVL.